One and the same sample provided the 3 T cell receptor beta chains below, sequenced in a study of early T cells in non-severe SARS-CoV-2 infection. TCRdb re-derived calls from the 5' RACE reads in MiXCR, one entry per CDR3 protein. The data show roughly 80,000 distinct CDR3 sequences, more than 13% seen once. What was sequenced was whole blood. The receptors here all came from an adult who was a healthcare worker with PCR-confirmed SARS-CoV-2 infection or an uninfected control (not recorded which).

The chain links TRBV2 to TRBJ2-1; D not resolved. Germline-derived CDR1 and CDR2 are SNHLY and FYNNEI. This CDR3 comprises 12 residues. Trimming removed 10 bases from V and 7 bases from J, with 14 bases in between. The CDR3 here is CATTGRLNEQFF. CDR3 coding DNA: TGTGCCACAACGGGTAGACTGAATGAGCAGTTCTTC.

The table lists this clonotype with a few counts. The CDR3 nucleotides are TGTGCCAGCAGCATGAGAGGTGCCATGAACACTGAAGCTTTCTTT. It codes for CASSMRGAMNTEAFF. This chain connects TRBV21-1 to TRBJ1-1. TRBV21-1 is a pseudogene locus. This CDR3 contains 15 residues.

The CDR3 DNA sequence: TGCAGCGTTGCCCGTGGAGCGGGGAGAACCAATGAGCAGTTCTTC. It specifies CSVARGAGRTNEQFF. The chain joins TRBV29-1 to TRBJ2-1, with 7 positions matching TRBD2. This CDR3 is 15 amino acids long. Germline V lookup: CDR1 SQVTM, CDR2 ANQGSEA. V shed 4 bases, J shed 6 bases, and the junction held 12 bases outside the gene matches.